The following is a T cell receptor beta chain sequence with its context. Its target is not known. At baseline, cycle 4 day 1, and cycle 7 day 1, blood was sampled. Method: immunoSEQ multiplex PCR; TCRdb's copy keeps in-frame clones and lacks some. The data hold roughly 9,300 clones, with 63% observed a single time. The CDR3 has 16 amino acids. Unmatched junction bases numbered 11, after V lost 4 bases and J lost 9 bases. Germline V CDR1 and CDR2: MNHEY, SMNVEV (reference sequence). These data come from a study of OX40 agonist ivuxolimab in advanced cancers. Study summary: Patients in the trial were receiving intravenous ivuxolimab every 2 weeks, at doses of 0.01 to 10 mg/kg.

General study points: Both blood CD4+ and CD8+ T cells showed clonal growth by week 6 at 0.1 to 3.0 mg/kg. CD8+ T cells averaged more expanded clones than CD4+.

The V and J genes are TRBV27 and TRBJ2-1, with 11 bases fitting TRBD2. This receptor was identified in an adult with an advanced solid tumor such as melanoma, head and neck, liver or kidney cancer. Sequenced here: CD4+ or CD8+ T cells sorted from blood, sampled in a trial of the OX40 agonist ivuxolimab. The CDR3: CASSSPSGGHRGEQFF. The CDR3 DNA reads as TGTGCCAGCAGTTCACCTAGCGGGGGGCACCGGGGTGAGCAGTTCTTC.